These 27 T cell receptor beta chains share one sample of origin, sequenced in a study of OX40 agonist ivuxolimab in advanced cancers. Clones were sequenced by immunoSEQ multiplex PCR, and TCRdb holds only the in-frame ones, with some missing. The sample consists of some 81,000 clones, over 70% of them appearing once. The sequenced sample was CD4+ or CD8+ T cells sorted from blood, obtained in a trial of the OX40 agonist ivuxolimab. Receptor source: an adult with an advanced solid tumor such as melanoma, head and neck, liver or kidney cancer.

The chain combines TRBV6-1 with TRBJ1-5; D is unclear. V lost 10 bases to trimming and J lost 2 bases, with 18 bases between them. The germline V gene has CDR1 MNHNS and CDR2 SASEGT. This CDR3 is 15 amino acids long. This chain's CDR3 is CATNSPVDGNQPQHF. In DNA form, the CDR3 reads TGTGCCACTAATAGCCCCGTCGATGGCAATCAGCCCCAGCATTTT.

CDR3 in DNA: TGTGCCAGCAGCTCCCTAGGGGGAAGGGACACTGAAGCTTTCTTT. It is translated as CASSSLGGRDTEAFF. The chain has TRBV5-8 and TRBJ1-1; a possible D gene is TRBD1 (6 bases). The CDR3 has 15 residues. The germline V gene has CDR1 SGHTS and CDR2 YDEGEE. Trimming pared 3 bases from V and 3 bases from J, leaving 15 bases between.

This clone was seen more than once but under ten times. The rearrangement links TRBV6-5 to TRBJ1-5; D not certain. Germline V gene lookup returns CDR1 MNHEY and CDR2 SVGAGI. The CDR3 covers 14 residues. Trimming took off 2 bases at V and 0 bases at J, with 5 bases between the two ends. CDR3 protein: CASSYQYSNQPQHF. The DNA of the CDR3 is TGTGCCAGCAGTTACCAGTATAGCAATCAGCCCCAGCATTTT.

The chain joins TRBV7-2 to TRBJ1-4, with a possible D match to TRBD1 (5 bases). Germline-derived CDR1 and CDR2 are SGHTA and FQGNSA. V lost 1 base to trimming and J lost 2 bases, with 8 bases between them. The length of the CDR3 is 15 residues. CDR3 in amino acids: CASSLGDATNEKLFF. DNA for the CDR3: TGTGCCAGCAGCTTAGGGGACGCTACTAATGAAAAACTGTTTTTT.

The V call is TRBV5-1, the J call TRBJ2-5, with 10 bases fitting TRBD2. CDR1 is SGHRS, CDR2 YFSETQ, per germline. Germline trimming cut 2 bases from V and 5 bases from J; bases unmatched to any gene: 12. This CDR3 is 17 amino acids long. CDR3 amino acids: CASSFAISGRASETQYF. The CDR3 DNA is TGCGCCAGCAGCTTTGCGATAAGCGGGAGGGCCTCGGAGACCCAGTACTTC.

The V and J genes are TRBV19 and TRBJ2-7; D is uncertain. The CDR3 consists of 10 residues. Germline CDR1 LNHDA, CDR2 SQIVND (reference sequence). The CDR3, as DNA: TGTGCTCAATACCGCCACGAGCAGTACTTC. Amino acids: CAQYRHEQYF.

The CDR3 nucleotides read TGTGCCAGCAGGGACCGTTGGGGGACGCAGTATTTT. It yields the protein CASRDRWGTQYF. J is TRBJ2-3 and V is TRBV6-1; either TRBD1 or TRBD2 may fit D (5 bases each). V lost 6 bases, J lost 9 bases, and 13 bases lay in between. The CDR3 is 12 amino acids. Germline CDR1 reads MNHNS; CDR2 reads SASEGT.

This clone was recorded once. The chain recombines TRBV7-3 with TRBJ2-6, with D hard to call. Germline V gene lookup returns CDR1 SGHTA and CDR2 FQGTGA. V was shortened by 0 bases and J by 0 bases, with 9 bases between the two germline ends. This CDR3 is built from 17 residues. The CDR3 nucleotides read TGTGCCAGCAGCTTAACAGGGTCCCTCTCTGGGGCCAACGTCCTGACTTTC. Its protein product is CASSLTGSLSGANVLTF.

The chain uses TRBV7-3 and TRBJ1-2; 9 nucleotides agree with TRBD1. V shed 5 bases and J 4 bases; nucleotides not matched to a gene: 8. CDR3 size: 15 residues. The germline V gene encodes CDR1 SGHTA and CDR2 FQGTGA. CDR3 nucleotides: TGTGCCAGCAGCCCCCAGGGACAGGGTGTCTATGGCTACACCTTC. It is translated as CASSPQGQGVYGYTF.

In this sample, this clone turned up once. The CDR3 protein is CASSPQGAYTEAFF. The CDR3 DNA is TGTGCCAGCTCACCCCAGGGGGCCTACACTGAAGCTTTCTTT. This chain connects TRBV18 to TRBJ1-1, with 8 bases lining up with TRBD1. This CDR3 region has 14 residues. Germline CDR1 reads KGHSH; CDR2 reads LQKENI. V trimming: 3 bases; J trimming: 3 bases; junction bases outside the gene matches: 3. The whole variable domain, filled in from reference TRBV18 and TRBJ1-1, reads NAGVMQNPRHLVRRRGQEARLRCSPMKGHSHVYWYRQLPEEGLKFMVYLQKENIIDESGMPKERFSAEFPKEGPSILRIQQVVRGDSAAYFCASSPQGAYTEAFFGQGTRLTVV.

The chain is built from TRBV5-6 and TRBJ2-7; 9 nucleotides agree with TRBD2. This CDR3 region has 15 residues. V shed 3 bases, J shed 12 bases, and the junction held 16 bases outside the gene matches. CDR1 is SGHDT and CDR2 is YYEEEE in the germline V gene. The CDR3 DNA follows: TGTGCCAGCAGCTCCCGCTACTCCGGGCGGGAGGGCCCGTACTTC. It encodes CASSSRYSGREGPYF.

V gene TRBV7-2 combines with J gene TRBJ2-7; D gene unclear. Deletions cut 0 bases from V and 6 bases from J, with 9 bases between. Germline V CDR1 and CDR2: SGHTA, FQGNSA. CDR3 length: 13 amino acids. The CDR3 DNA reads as TGTGCCAGCAGCTTAGCGCAGGCTAGCGAGCAGTACTTC. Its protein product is CASSLAQASEQYF.

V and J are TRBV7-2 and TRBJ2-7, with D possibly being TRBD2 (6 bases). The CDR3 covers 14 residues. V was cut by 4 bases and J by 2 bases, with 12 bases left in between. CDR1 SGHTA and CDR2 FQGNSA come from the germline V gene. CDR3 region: CASSSGTLAYEQYF. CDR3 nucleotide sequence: TGTGCCAGCAGCTCCGGGACTCTCGCCTACGAGCAGTACTTC.

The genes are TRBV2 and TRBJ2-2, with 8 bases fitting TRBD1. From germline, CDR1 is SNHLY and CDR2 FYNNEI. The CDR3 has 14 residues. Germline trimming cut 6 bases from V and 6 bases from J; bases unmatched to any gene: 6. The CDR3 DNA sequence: TGTGCCAGCAGGGGACAGGCTTATTCCGGGGAGCTGTTTTTT. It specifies CASRGQAYSGELFF.

The CDR3 protein is CASSLAQSGTANVLTF. CDR3 bases: TGTGCCAGCAGTTTAGCCCAATCTGGTACGGCCAACGTCCTGACTTTC. The rearrangement joins TRBV28 to TRBJ2-6; D not certain. This CDR3 is 16 amino acids long. The V and J ends lost 2 bases and 6 bases respectively, with 14 bases between them. Germline assignment: CDR1 MDHEN and CDR2 SYDVKM.

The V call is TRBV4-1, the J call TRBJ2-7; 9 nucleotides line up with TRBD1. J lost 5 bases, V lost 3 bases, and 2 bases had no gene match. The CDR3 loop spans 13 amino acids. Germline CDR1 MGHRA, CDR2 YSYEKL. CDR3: CASSQRTGDEQYF. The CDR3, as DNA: TGCGCCAGCAGCCAGAGGACAGGGGACGAGCAGTACTTC.

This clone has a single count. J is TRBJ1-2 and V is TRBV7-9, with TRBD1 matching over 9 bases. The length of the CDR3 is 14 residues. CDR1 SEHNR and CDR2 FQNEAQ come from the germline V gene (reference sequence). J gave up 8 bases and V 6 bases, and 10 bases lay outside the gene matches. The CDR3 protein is CASSFLTGGVGYTF. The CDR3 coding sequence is TGTGCCAGCAGTTTCTTGACAGGGGGAGTAGGCTACACCTTC.

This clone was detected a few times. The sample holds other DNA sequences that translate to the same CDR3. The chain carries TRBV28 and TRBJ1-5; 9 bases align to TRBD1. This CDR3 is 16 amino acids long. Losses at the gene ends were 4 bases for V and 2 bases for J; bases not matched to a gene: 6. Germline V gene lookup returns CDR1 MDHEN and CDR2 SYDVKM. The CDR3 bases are TGTGCCAGCAGTTCATTGACAGGGGGAGGCAATCAGCCCCAGCATTTT. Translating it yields CASSSLTGGGNQPQHF.

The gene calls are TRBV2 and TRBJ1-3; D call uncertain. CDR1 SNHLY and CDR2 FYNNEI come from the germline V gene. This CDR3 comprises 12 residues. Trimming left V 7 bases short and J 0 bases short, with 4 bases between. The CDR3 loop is CASTASGNTIYF. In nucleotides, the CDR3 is TGTGCCAGCACCGCCTCTGGAAACACCATATATTTT.

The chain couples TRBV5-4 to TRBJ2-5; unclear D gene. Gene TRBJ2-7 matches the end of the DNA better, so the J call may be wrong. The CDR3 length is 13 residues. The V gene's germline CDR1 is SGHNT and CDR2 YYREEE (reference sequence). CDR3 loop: CASTLIGSYEQYF. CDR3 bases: TGTGCCAGCACCCTGATAGGCTCCTACGAGCAGTACTTC.

CDR3 in amino acids: CASRPEPFLNEQYF. CDR3 bases: TGTGCCAGCAGACCTGAGCCATTCCTCAACGAGCAGTACTTC. V gene TRBV7-2 combines with J gene TRBJ2-7; D is undetermined. The CDR3 extends over 14 amino acids. V was cut by 6 bases and J by 5 bases, with 17 bases left in between. Germline-derived CDR1 and CDR2 are SGHTA and FQGNSA.

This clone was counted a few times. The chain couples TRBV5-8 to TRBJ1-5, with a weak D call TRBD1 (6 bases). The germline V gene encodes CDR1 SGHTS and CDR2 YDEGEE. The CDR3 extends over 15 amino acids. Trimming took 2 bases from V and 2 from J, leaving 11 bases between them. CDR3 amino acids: CASSFQGSGNQPQHF. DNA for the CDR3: TGTGCCAGCAGCTTTCAGGGGTCGGGCAATCAGCCCCAGCATTTT.

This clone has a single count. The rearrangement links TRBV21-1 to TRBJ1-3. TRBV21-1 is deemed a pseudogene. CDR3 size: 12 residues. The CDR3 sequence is CASRSPGNTIYF. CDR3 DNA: TGTGCCAGCAGGAGTCCTGGAAACACCATATATTTT.

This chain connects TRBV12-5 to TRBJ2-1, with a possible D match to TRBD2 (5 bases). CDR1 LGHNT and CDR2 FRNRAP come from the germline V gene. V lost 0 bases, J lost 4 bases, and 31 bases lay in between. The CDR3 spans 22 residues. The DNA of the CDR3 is TGTGCTAGTGGTTTGGTACCCTCCAGCGCTCCACACAGACTCGGGGTTTACAATGAGCAGTTCTTC. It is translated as CASGLVPSSAPHRLGVYNEQFF.

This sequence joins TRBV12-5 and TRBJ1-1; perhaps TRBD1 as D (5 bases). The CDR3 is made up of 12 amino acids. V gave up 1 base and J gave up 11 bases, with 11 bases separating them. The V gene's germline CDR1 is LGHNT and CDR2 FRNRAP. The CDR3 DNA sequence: TGTGCTAGTGGTTTGGCTCCCGGGGCGGCTTTCTTT. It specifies CASGLAPGAAFF.

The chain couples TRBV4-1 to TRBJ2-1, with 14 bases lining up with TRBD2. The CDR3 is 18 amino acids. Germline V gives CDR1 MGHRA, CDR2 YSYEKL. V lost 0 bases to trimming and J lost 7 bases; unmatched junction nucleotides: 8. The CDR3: CASSQDRGGLAGGNEQFF. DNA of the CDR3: TGCGCCAGCAGCCAAGATCGTGGCGGACTAGCGGGGGGAAATGAGCAGTTCTTC.

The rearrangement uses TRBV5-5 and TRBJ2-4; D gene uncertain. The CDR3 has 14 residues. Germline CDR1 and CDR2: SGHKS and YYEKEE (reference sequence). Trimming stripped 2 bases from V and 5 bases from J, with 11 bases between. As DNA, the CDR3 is TGTGCCAGCAGCTTAAGTTTAGAGCAAAACATTCAGTACTTC. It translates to CASSLSLEQNIQYF.